These 4 T cell receptor beta chains originate from one sample sequenced in a study of T cells after yellow fever vaccination. From the 5' RACE reads, TCRdb called clonotypes with MiXCR, one entry per CDR3 protein. The repertoire includes around 550,000 distinct CDR3 sequences, 19% of them detected once, and 13% to 15% sits in the top ten. The source was PBMCs, collected 15 days after the yellow fever booster vaccination. Source of these receptors: a man aged 30 to 39 who received the YFV17D yellow fever vaccine.

The chain employs TRBV6-1 and TRBJ2-3; TRBD2 aligns across 14 bases. Germline assignment: CDR1 MNHNS and CDR2 SASEGT. V shed 8 bases, J shed 2 bases, and the junction held 9 bases outside the gene matches. The CDR3 loop spans 17 amino acids. CDR3 DNA: TGTGCCAGCGACAAGGGACTAGCGGGAGTCGTCACAGATACGCAGTATTTT. Its protein is CASDKGLAGVVTDTQYF.

This clonotype was counted a few times. This sequence joins TRBV7-6 and TRBJ1-1; D is uncertain. Germline CDR1 SGHVS, CDR2 FNYEAQ. V was clipped by 1 base and J by 0 bases, with 9 bases between them. The CDR3 covers 15 residues. The CDR3 nucleotides read TGTGCCAGCAGCTTAGTCGCTCAGATGAACACTGAAGCTTTCTTT. This codes for CASSLVAQMNTEAFF.

The chain carries TRBV15 and TRBJ2-3; 8 positions match TRBD2. J was trimmed by 1 base and V by 3 bases; bases with no gene match: 12. CDR1 LNHNV and CDR2 YYDKDF come from the germline V gene (reference sequence). The CDR3 has 18 amino acids. CDR3 amino acids: CATSSAPGGAGGTDTQYF. The CDR3 bases are TGTGCCACCAGCAGTGCCCCTGGAGGAGCGGGAGGCACAGATACGCAGTATTTT.

The chain couples TRBV5-1 to TRBJ2-4, with D possibly being TRBD2 (5 bases). V gave up 3 bases and J gave up 8 bases, with 9 bases separating them. Per the germline V gene, CDR1 is SGHRS and CDR2 is YFSETQ. The CDR3 sequence is 12 residues long. CDR3 protein: CASSSPEDIQYF. In DNA, the CDR3 is TGCGCCAGCAGCTCTCCGGAGGACATTCAGTACTTC.